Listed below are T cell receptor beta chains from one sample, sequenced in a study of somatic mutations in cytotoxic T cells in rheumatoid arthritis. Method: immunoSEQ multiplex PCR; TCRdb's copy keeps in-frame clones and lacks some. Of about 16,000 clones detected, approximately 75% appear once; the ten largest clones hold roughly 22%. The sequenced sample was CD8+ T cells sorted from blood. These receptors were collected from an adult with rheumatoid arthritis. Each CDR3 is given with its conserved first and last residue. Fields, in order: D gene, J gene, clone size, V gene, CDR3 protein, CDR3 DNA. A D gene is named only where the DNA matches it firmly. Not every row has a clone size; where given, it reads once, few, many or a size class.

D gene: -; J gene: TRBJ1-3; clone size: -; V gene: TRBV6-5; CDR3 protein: CASSYSSNIGNTIYF; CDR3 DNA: TGTGCCAGCAGTTACTCGAGTAATATTGGAAACACCATATATTTT
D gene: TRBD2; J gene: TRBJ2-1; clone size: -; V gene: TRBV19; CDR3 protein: CASSSGTRGVDEQFF; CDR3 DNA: TGTGCCAGTAGTTCTGGGACTAGAGGTGTCGATGAGCAGTTCTTC
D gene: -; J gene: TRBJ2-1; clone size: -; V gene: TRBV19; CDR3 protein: CASSIAPEGNEQFF; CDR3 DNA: TGTGCCAGTAGTATAGCCCCCGAGGGCAATGAGCAGTTCTTC
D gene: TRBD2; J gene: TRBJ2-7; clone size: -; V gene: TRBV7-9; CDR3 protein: CASSLGLAGTYEQYF; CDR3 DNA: TGTGCCAGCAGCTTAGGACTAGCGGGAACCTACGAGCAGTACTTC
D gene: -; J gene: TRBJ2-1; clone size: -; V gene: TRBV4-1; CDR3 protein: CASYQILRMSQTNEQFF; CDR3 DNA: TGCGCCAGCTACCAGATTCTTAGGATGTCCCAAACAAATGAGCAGTTCTTC
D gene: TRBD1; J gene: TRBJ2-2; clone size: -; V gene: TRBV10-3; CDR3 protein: CATGQGTRSIQITGELFF; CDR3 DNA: TGTGCCACCGGACAGGGGACACGCTCTATTCAAATCACCGGGGAGCTGTTTTTT
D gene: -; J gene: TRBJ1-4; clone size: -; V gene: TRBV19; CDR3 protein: CASRTQGRSEKLFF; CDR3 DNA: TGTGCCAGTAGGACACAGGGAAGGAGCGAAAAACTGTTTTTT
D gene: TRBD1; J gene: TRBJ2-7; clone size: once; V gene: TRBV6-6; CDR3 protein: CASSPRDRGPHEQYF; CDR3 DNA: TGTGCCAGCAGCCCGCGGGACAGGGGACCCCACGAGCAGTACTTC
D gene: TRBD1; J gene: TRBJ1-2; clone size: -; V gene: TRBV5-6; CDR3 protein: CASSFPQGAHGYTF; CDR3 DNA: TGTGCCAGCAGCTTCCCCCAGGGGGCGCATGGCTACACCTTC
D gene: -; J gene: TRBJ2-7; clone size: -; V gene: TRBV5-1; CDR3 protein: CASSLSLPRDNPGYEQYF; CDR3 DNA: TGCGCCAGCAGCTTGTCCCTCCCCCGGGACAACCCGGGGTACGAGCAGTACTTC
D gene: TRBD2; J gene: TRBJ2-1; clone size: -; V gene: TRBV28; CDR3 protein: CASSPGRASGRRDEQFF; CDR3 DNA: TGTGCCAGCAGTCCCGGGAGAGCTAGCGGGAGGCGCGATGAGCAGTTCTTC
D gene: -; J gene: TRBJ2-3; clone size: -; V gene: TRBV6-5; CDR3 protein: CASSPHEDTQYF; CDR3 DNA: TGTGCCAGCAGTCCACACGAGGATACGCAGTATTTT
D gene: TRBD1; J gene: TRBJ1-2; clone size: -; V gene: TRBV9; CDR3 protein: CASSAGGANYGYTF; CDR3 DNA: TGTGCCAGCAGCGCAGGGGGGGCTAACTATGGCTACACCTTC
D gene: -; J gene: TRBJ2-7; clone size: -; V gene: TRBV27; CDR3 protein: CASSRGDTYEQYF; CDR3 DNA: TGTGCCAGCAGCCGGGGAGATACCTACGAGCAGTACTTC
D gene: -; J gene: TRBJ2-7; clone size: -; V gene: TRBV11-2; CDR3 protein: CASSWGDSSYEQYF; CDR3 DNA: TGTGCCAGCAGCTGGGGGGACAGCTCCTACGAGCAGTACTTC
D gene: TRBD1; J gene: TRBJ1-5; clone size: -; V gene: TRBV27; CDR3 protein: CASSLSGQFSNQPQHF; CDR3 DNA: TGTGCCAGCAGTTTATCGGGACAGTTTAGCAATCAGCCCCAGCATTTT
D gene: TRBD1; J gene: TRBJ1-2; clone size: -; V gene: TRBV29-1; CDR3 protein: CSVEKAGGVDYGYTF; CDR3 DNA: TGCAGCGTTGAGAAGGCAGGGGGCGTTGACTATGGCTACACCTTC
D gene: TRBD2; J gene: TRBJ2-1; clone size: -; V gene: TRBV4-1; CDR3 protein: CASSQVASGRRYNEQFF; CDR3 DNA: TGCGCCAGCAGCCAAGTTGCGAGCGGGAGGAGGTACAATGAGCAGTTCTTC
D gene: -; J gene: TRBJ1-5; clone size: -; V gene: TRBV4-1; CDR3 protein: CASSQEPGVKNNQPQHF; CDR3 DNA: TGCGCCAGCAGCCAAGAGCCGGGGGTCAAGAACAATCAGCCCCAGCATTTT
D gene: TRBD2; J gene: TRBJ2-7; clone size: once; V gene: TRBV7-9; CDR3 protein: CASSLSPSGSYEQYF; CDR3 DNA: TGTGCCAGCAGCTTATCTCCTAGCGGGAGCTACGAGCAGTACTTC
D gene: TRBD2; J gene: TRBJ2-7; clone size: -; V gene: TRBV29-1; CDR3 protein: CSVEDFAGGSFYEQYF; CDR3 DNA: TGCAGCGTTGAAGATTTCGCGGGAGGATCTTTCTACGAGCAGTACTTC
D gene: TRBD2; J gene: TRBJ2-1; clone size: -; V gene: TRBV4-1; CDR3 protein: CASSQERLAGEQFF; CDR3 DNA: TGCGCCAGCAGCCAAGAAAGACTAGCCGGTGAGCAGTTCTTC